The 10 T cell receptor beta chains presented below share a single source sample, sequenced in a study of cytomegalovirus exposure and HLA in healthy donors. The PCR contained 60 Vbeta and 13 Jbeta primers. Profiled with immunoSEQ multiplex PCR; TCRdb holds only in-frame clones, not every one. Of around 150,000 clones in the sample, approximately 79% are singletons; the top ten hold under 2.5%. Sequenced input: PBMCs. The receptors here all came from a man aged 35 to 55 in good health and CMV-seronegative.

The chain couples TRBV7-2 to TRBJ2-1; 10 bases are shared with TRBD2. In germline, CDR1 is SGHTA, CDR2 FQGNSA. The CDR3 consists of 15 residues. With V trimmed by 5 bases and J by 7 bases, 8 bases remained unmatched. CDR3 coding DNA: TGTGCCAGCAGCCGTTCTAGCGGGAGCAGGAATGAGCAGTTCTTC. It encodes CASSRSSGSRNEQFF.

This clone was observed a single time. The gene calls are TRBV2 and TRBJ2-4, with TRBD2 as a possible D gene (5 bases). CDR1 and CDR2 from the germline V gene are SNHLY and FYNNEI. The CDR3 length is 13 residues. V was cut by 4 bases and J by 8 bases, with 12 bases left in between. The CDR3 region is CASSGEYQDIQYF. CDR3 coding DNA: TGTGCCAGCAGTGGGGAGTACCAAGACATTCAGTACTTC.

The chain carries TRBV4-1 and TRBJ1-5; tentatively, D is TRBD1 (6 bases). Trimming left V 1 base short and J 5 bases short, with 9 bases between. This CDR3 region has 14 residues. Germline V gene sequence: CDR1 MGHRA, CDR2 YSYEKL. The CDR3 coding sequence is TGCGCCAGCAGCCAAGTCCCAGGGGATCAGCCCCAGCATTTT. Its protein is CASSQVPGDQPQHF.

The CDR3 is CAISEPGLAAGEQYF. In DNA, the CDR3 is TGTGCCATCAGTGAGCCGGGACTAGCGGCTGGGGAGCAGTACTTC. V is TRBV10-3 and J is TRBJ2-7; TRBD2 matches at 11 bases. The CDR3 length is 15 residues. V trimming: 2 bases; J trimming: 7 bases; junction bases outside the gene matches: 7. The germline gives CDR1 ENHRY, CDR2 SYGVKD.

J is TRBJ2-3 and V is TRBV11-3; a weak D match, TRBD1 (5 bases). The germline V gene has CDR1 SGHNT and CDR2 YENEEA. The CDR3 loop spans 16 amino acids. V dropped 5 bases and J dropped 2 bases, with 17 bases sitting between them. The CDR3 here is CASSRGGSRFTDTQYF. CDR3 DNA: TGTGCCAGCAGCAGGGGCGGCTCCCGCTTCACAGATACGCAGTATTTT.

The table lists this clone with a count of one. This chain links TRBV28 with TRBJ2-7; D may be TRBD1 (5 bases). Germline lookup yields CDR1 MDHEN and CDR2 SYDVKM. The V and J ends lost 4 bases and 4 bases respectively, with 17 bases between them. CDR3 size: 15 residues. The CDR3 protein is CASSSLPGNDYEQYF. The CDR3 bases are TGTGCCAGCAGTTCCCTCCCAGGGAACGATTACGAGCAGTACTTC.

This clone was recorded once. The chain carries TRBV6-1 and TRBJ2-3, with TRBD2 identical over 9 bases. CDR3 length: 14 residues. V was clipped by 6 bases and J by 5 bases; unmatched bases: 6. Germline lookup yields CDR1 MNHNS and CDR2 SASEGT. The chain's CDR3 is CASSRGGGGDTQYF. CDR3 coding DNA: TGTGCCAGCAGCCGCGGGGGGGGAGGAGATACGCAGTATTTT.

A few counts support this clone. The rearrangement uses TRBV28 and TRBJ2-5; D is uncertain. Germline V lookup: CDR1 MDHEN, CDR2 SYDVKM. The CDR3 spans 13 residues. V lost 2 bases and J lost 7, with 11 bases in between. For the CDR3, the DNA is TGTGCCAGCAGTTTACTTTCGGGTGGGACCCAGTACTTC. This encodes CASSLLSGGTQYF.

This sequence joins TRBV19 and TRBJ2-7; 11 nucleotides align to TRBD1. The CDR3 runs 14 residues. The J segment lost 3 bases and the V segment lost 6 bases, leaving 4 bases of the junction unmatched. Germline CDR1 LNHDA, CDR2 SQIVND (reference sequence). As DNA, the CDR3 is TGTGCCAGTAGAGGGACAGGGGGTTTCTACGAGCAGTACTTC. Residues: CASRGTGGFYEQYF.

V usage is TRBV6-5 and J usage is TRBJ2-5, with D possibly matching TRBD1 (6 bases). V was trimmed by 6 bases and J by 5 bases, leaving 19 bases between them. The CDR3 length is 15 residues. Germline assignment: CDR1 MNHEY and CDR2 SVGAGI. This chain's CDR3 is CASRPIQGSRETQYF. CDR3 sequence (DNA): TGTGCCAGCAGGCCGATACAGGGTTCGCGCGAGACCCAGTACTTC.